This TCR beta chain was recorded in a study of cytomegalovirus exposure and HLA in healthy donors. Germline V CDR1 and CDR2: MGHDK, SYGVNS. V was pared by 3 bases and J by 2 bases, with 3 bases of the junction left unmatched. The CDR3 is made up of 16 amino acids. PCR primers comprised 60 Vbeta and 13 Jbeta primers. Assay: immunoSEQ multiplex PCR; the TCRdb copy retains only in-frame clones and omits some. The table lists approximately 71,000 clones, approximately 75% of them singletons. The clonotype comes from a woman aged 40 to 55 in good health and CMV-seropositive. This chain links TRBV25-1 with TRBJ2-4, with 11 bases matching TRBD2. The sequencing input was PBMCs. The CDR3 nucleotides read TGTGCCAGCAGTGATACTAGCGGGGGTTCCAAAAACATTCAGTACTTC. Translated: CASSDTSGGSKNIQYF.